What follows are 27 T cell receptor beta chains derived from one specimen sequenced in a study of T-cell reconstitution after alpha-beta-depleted transplantation in children. As it was prepared, the TCRbeta library received unique molecular identifiers. TCRdb reprocessed the PCR reads with MiXCR, giving one entry per CDR3 protein. The data show around 200,000 distinct CDR3 sequences, with roughly 18% seen just once and just under 45% held by the top ten. Source: PBMCs, mostly from graft donor cells, taken 360 days after TCRalphabeta/CD19-depleted stem cell transplant. Source of these receptors: a male patient aged 2 to 10 who had a stem cell transplant for acute lymphoblastic leukemia, so the T cells may come from the graft donor.

This chain links TRBV4-3 with TRBJ1-1; no reliable D call. Germline V lookup: CDR1 LGHNA, CDR2 YSLEER. V lost 2 bases, J lost 1 base, and 8 bases lay in between. The CDR3 has 14 residues. The CDR3 DNA reads as TGCGCCAGCAGCCAACAGGCAGGGAACACTGAAGCTTTCTTT. It yields the protein CASSQQAGNTEAFF.

The chain links TRBV28 to TRBJ2-3; D is undetermined. Per the germline V gene, CDR1 is MDHEN and CDR2 is SYDVKM. This CDR3 has 15 amino acids. V was shortened by 8 bases and J by 0 bases, with 15 bases between the two germline ends. The DNA for the CDR3 is TGTGCCAGCGGCTCCTGGGCCGTTAGCACAGATACGCAGTATTTT. As protein: CASGSWAVSTDTQYF.

The CDR3 loop reads CASSATGIPSSGANNEQFF. The CDR3 bases are TGTGCCAGCAGCGCTACAGGGATCCCCTCTAGCGGGGCAAACAATGAGCAGTTCTTC. V is TRBV4-2 and J is TRBJ2-1; TRBD2 aligns across 9 bases. The CDR3 is 19 amino acids. The germline gives CDR1 LGHNA, CDR2 YNFKEQ. With V trimmed by 5 bases and J by 5 bases, 19 bases remained unmatched.

The chain couples TRBV30 to TRBJ2-7, with TRBD2 matching over 13 bases. The CDR3 length is 12 residues. CDR1 and CDR2 from the germline V gene are GTSNPN and SVGIG (reference sequence). The CDR3 coding sequence is TGTGCTACACTAGCGGGAGGGCCGGAGCAGTACTTC. As protein: CATLAGGPEQYF.

The chain is built from TRBV7-6 and TRBJ2-1; D ambiguous. V lost 5 bases, J lost 5 bases, and 7 bases lay in between. The germline CDR1 and CDR2 sequences are SGHVS and FNYEAQ. The CDR3 totals 12 residues. The CDR3, as DNA: TGTGCCAGCAGCACCAGTGACAATGAGCAGTTCTTC. Amino acid sequence: CASSTSDNEQFF.

This rearrangement joins TRBV29-1 to TRBJ2-1; the match to TRBD2 covers 8 bases. Germline CDR1 and CDR2: SQVTM and ANQGSEA. CDR3 length equals 12 residues. V shed 4 bases and J 9 bases; nucleotides not matched to a gene: 5. The CDR3 DNA reads as TGCAGCGTTGGGGGACTAGACACTGAGCAGTTCTTC. It translates to CSVGGLDTEQFF.

The genes are TRBV11-2 and TRBJ1-5, with TRBD1 matching over 10 bases. V shed 0 bases, J shed 7 bases, and the junction held 9 bases outside the gene matches. The germline V gene encodes CDR1 SGHAT and CDR2 FQNNGV. This CDR3 region has 17 residues. CDR3 loop: CASSLDGTGAFGQPQHF. CDR3 nucleotides: TGTGCCAGCAGCTTAGACGGGACAGGGGCGTTCGGGCAGCCCCAGCATTTT.

V and J are TRBV28 and TRBJ2-7; weak D call: TRBD1 (6 bases). The length of the CDR3 is 19 residues. CDR1 and CDR2 from the germline V gene are MDHEN and SYDVKM. V shed 8 bases and J shed 3 bases, with 32 bases lying between them. This CDR3 is CASVRFPSFRDTNYYEQYF. The CDR3, as DNA: TGTGCCAGCGTTCGGTTTCCATCATTCCGGGACACAAACTACTACGAGCAGTACTTC. Full variable domain (missing parts from reference TRBV28 and TRBJ2-7): DVKVTQSSRYLVKRTGEKVFLECVQDMDHENMFWYRQDPGLGLRLIYFSYDVKMKEKGDIPEGYSVSREKKERFSLILESASTNQTSMYLCASVRFPSFRDTNYYEQYFGPGTRLTVT.

This clonotype occurred many times. This chain uses TRBV20-1 with TRBJ2-3, with 12 bases lining up with TRBD2. With 5 bases clipped from V and 5 bases from J, the junction kept 8 bases outside the gene matches. CDR3 length equals 15 residues. The germline gives CDR1 DFQATT, CDR2 SNEGSKA (reference sequence). The CDR3 nucleotides are TGCAGTGCTGGAAGACCTAGCGGGGGGGGAGATACGCAGTATTTT. It specifies CSAGRPSGGGDTQYF.

The sample holds a few counts of this clonotype. This chain joins TRBV11-2 and TRBJ2-1; TRBD2 matches 15 bases. The CDR3 is made up of 17 amino acids. The germline gives CDR1 SGHAT, CDR2 FQNNGV. V shed 2 bases, J shed 9 bases, and the junction held 8 bases outside the gene matches. The DNA for the CDR3 is TGTGCCAGCAGCTTACAGGGACTAGCGGGGGGTAGCTCTGAGCAGTTCTTC. As protein: CASSLQGLAGGSSEQFF. The variable domain in full, with the rest retrieved from reference TRBV11-2 and TRBJ2-1, is EAGVAQSPRYKIIEKRQSVAFWCNPISGHATLYWYQQILGQGPKLLIQFQNNGVVDDSQLPKDRFSAERLKGVDSTLKIQPAKLEDSAVYLCASSLQGLAGGSSEQFFGPGTRLTVL.

This clonotype turned up a few times. The V and J genes are TRBV3-1 and TRBJ2-5; the D is unclear. The V gene lost 1 base and the J gene lost 5 bases, with 8 bases spanning the gap. Germline assignment: CDR1 LGHDT and CDR2 YNNKEL (reference sequence). The length of the CDR3 is 13 residues. The CDR3 DNA reads as TGTGCCAGCAGCCAAGTGGGGAAGGAGACCCAGTACTTC. Amino acids: CASSQVGKETQYF.

Ten or more counts support this clonotype. The J gene is TRBJ2-2, the V gene TRBV28; D call uncertain. CDR1 and CDR2 from the germline V gene are MDHEN and SYDVKM. Trimming took 6 bases from V and 3 from J, leaving 14 bases between them. There are 15 residues in the CDR3. Here the CDR3 reads CASRASGVDTGELFF. As DNA, the CDR3 is TGTGCCAGCAGGGCGTCTGGGGTCGACACCGGGGAGCTGTTTTTT. The full variable domain, its missing parts supplied by reference TRBV28 and TRBJ2-2, is DVKVTQSSRYLVKRTGEKVFLECVQDMDHENMFWYRQDPGLGLRLIYFSYDVKMKEKGDIPEGYSVSREKKERFSLILESASTNQTSMYLCASRASGVDTGELFFGEGSRLTVL.

V gene TRBV10-2 combines with J gene TRBJ2-7, with D perhaps TRBD2 (5 bases). Germline assignment: CDR1 WSHSY and CDR2 SAAADI. CDR3 size: 14 residues. Trimming shortened V by 2 bases and J by 1 base, and 9 bases separated the two germline ends. The DNA of the CDR3 is TGCGCCAGCAGTGAGGACGGACTGTCCTACGAGCAGTACTTC. Translation gives CASSEDGLSYEQYF.

This clonotype was detected a few times. The rearrangement uses TRBV11-2 and TRBJ2-2; 10 bases map to TRBD1. Germline CDR1 is SGHAT and CDR2 is FQNNGV. V gave up 3 bases and J gave up 0 bases; unmatched junction bases: 7. The CDR3 extends over 18 amino acids. The CDR3 here is CASSFDRGPLTNTGELFF. The CDR3 bases are TGTGCCAGCAGCTTCGACAGGGGGCCTCTTACGAACACCGGGGAGCTGTTTTTT.

This clonotype was observed at least ten times. The chain joins TRBV7-6 to TRBJ2-3; possibly TRBD1 for D (5 bases). This CDR3 is built from 15 residues. The germline CDR1 and CDR2 sequences are SGHVS and FNYEAQ. V gave up 6 bases and J gave up 0 bases, with 13 bases separating them. CDR3: CASRESGASTDTQYF. Written as DNA, the CDR3 is TGTGCCAGCAGGGAATCTGGGGCTAGCACAGATACGCAGTATTTT.

This clonotype was counted between two and nine times. The rearrangement joins TRBV7-6 to TRBJ2-7; D is possibly TRBD1 or TRBD2 (5 bases each). The CDR3 runs 14 residues. Germline lookup yields CDR1 SGHVS and CDR2 FNYEAQ. The V end was cut by 3 bases, the J end by 3 bases, with 12 bases between. CDR3 coding DNA: TGTGCCAGCAGCTTGGGACCGTTAGACTACGAGCAGTACTTC. Translated: CASSLGPLDYEQYF. Based on the CDR3 plus reference TRBV7-6 and TRBJ2-7, the full variable domain is GAGVSQSPRYKVTKRGQDVALRCDPISGHVSLYWYRQALGQGPEFLTYFNYEAQQDKSGLPNDRFSAERPEGSISTLTIQRTEQRDSAMYRCASSLGPLDYEQYFGPGTRLTVT.

V usage is TRBV5-1 and J usage is TRBJ1-1; no definite D call. The ends were cut back, 0 bases at V and 5 bases at J, with 8 bases in the middle. This CDR3 has 13 amino acids. Germline V gene lookup returns CDR1 SGHRS and CDR2 YFSETQ. The CDR3 is CASSLDSLTEAFF. CDR3 DNA: TGCGCCAGCAGCTTGGACAGTCTGACTGAAGCTTTCTTT.

The rearrangement joins TRBV12-3 or TRBV12-4 to TRBJ2-7; D remains unclear. The CDR3 covers 15 residues. V lost 6 bases and J 2 bases, leaving 17 bases between the germline ends. The CDR3, as DNA: TGTGCCAGCAGCCTAAGAGCTGGATTAACCTACGAGCAGTACTTC. Protein product: CASSLRAGLTYEQYF.

Only one count was recorded for this clonotype. V gene TRBV9 combines with J gene TRBJ1-2; 8 bases align to TRBD1. The J segment lost 6 bases and the V segment lost 3 bases, leaving 16 bases of the junction unmatched. The length of the CDR3 is 17 residues. The germline CDR1 and CDR2 sequences are SGDLS and YYNGEE. DNA for the CDR3: TGTGCCAGCAGCGGGGGACAGGCGACGAGTGCCGCCGATGGCTACACCTTC. This translates into CASSGGQATSAADGYTF.

This clonotype has just a few counts. The chain employs TRBV2 and TRBJ2-2; TRBD2 matches at 14 bases. This CDR3 has 17 residues. CDR1 and CDR2 (germline): SNHLY, FYNNEI. V lost 7 bases and J lost 0; bases outside the gene matches: 4. The CDR3, as DNA: TGTGCCAGCACCGGGACTAGCGGGGGTCCGAACACCGGGGAGCTGTTTTTT. Protein sequence: CASTGTSGGPNTGELFF.

The chain couples TRBV20-1 to TRBJ2-1; no clear D gene. Germline V lookup: CDR1 DFQATT, CDR2 SNEGSKA (reference sequence). The CDR3 spans 13 residues. The ends were cut back, 2 bases at V and 5 bases at J, with 10 bases in the middle. The CDR3 loop is CSARKGYHNEQFF. In DNA form, the CDR3 reads TGCAGTGCTAGAAAAGGGTACCACAATGAGCAGTTCTTC.

This clonotype has ten or more counts. Here the CDR3 reads CASSLAEGDTDTQYF. The CDR3 DNA follows: TGTGCCAGCAGTTTAGCTGAGGGGGACACAGATACGCAGTATTTT. The chain couples TRBV12-3 or TRBV12-4 to TRBJ2-3; possible D gene TRBD1, 6 bases. V shed 0 bases and J shed 2 bases, with 9 bases lying between them. The CDR3 is 15 amino acids.

This clonotype was counted a few times. V and J are TRBV6-1 and TRBJ1-2; D gene ambiguous. This CDR3 spans 12 amino acids. The germline gives CDR1 MNHNS, CDR2 SASEGT. The V end lost 3 bases, the J end lost 10 bases, and 12 bases lay between the germline ends. The CDR3 here is CASSDPGRLYTF. CDR3 sequence (DNA): TGTGCCAGCAGTGATCCGGGCCGTCTCTACACCTTC.

The gene calls are TRBV12-3 or TRBV12-4 and TRBJ2-7; 9 bases match TRBD2. V shed 6 bases, J shed 4 bases, and the junction held 7 bases outside the gene matches. The length of the CDR3 is 14 residues. The CDR3 DNA is TGTGCCAGCAGGCCAGCGGGGGGCCTGTACGAGCAGTACTTC. Its protein product is CASRPAGGLYEQYF.

The sample holds many counts of this clonotype. This chain connects TRBV6-1 to TRBJ2-3; D possibly corresponds to TRBD2 (6 bases). Germline CDR1 MNHNS, CDR2 SASEGT. The CDR3 is made up of 15 amino acids. V shed 6 bases and J shed 2 bases, with 15 bases lying between them. The CDR3 spells CASSITREYTDTQYF. The DNA of the CDR3 is TGTGCCAGCAGCATCACCCGGGAGTACACAGATACGCAGTATTTT.

The rearrangement joins TRBV7-6 to TRBJ2-5, with 10 bases aligning to TRBD2. The germline V gene has CDR1 SGHVS and CDR2 FNYEAQ. This CDR3 has 17 amino acids. V shed 5 bases, J shed 2 bases, and the junction held 11 bases outside the gene matches. The CDR3 spells CASSHGGLAGVQETQYF. DNA for the CDR3: TGTGCCAGCAGCCACGGGGGGCTAGCGGGAGTACAAGAGACCCAGTACTTC.

This clonotype was seen a handful of times. The V call is TRBV28, the J call TRBJ2-1, with D unresolved. V was clipped by 5 bases and J by 10 bases, with 9 bases between them. This CDR3 has 11 amino acids. CDR1 and CDR2 from the germline V gene are MDHEN and SYDVKM. The CDR3 loop reads CASSIPQEQFF. CDR3 nucleotides: TGTGCCAGCAGTATACCCCAAGAGCAGTTCTTC.